This is a list of T cell receptor beta chains from one sample in a study of control samples from healthy donors and cancer patients. The method was immunoSEQ multiplex PCR; TCRdb's version includes in-frame clones alone and lacks a portion of them. The sample shows tens of thousands of clones, 87% of them seen only once. The sample was PBMCs. These receptors were obtained from a man in his sixties with head and neck cancer. The CDR3 runs from the conserved cysteine through the conserved F or W. The order of the fields is D gene, J gene, V gene, clone size, CDR3 protein, CDR3 DNA. The D gene is left open where the match is weak. Only part of the rows carry a size: once, few, many, or a class if the clone is expanded.

. TRBJ1-1 TRBV11-2 . CASSLVRAAEAFF TGTGCCAGCAGCTTAGTGCGGGCAGCTGAAGCTTTCTTT
TRBD2 TRBJ2-2 TRBV7-2 . CASSPHGGSNTGELFF TGTGCCAGCAGCCCTCACGGGGGGTCGAACACCGGGGAGCTGTTTTTT
TRBD2 TRBJ2-1 TRBV2 . CASREGLAGGKQFF TGTGCCAGCAGGGAAGGACTAGCGGGGGGAAAGCAGTTCTTC
. TRBJ1-4 TRBV7-9 . CASSLAPQDEKLFF TGTGCCAGCAGCTTAGCTCCACAGGATGAAAAACTGTTTTTT
TRBD2 TRBJ2-7 TRBV18 . CASSPTWRAGANEQYF TGTGCCAGCTCACCAACGTGGCGAGCGGGAGCCAACGAGCAGTACTTC
. TRBJ1-4 TRBV19 once CASNEGSNEKLFF TGTGCCAGTAATGAGGGGTCAAATGAAAAACTGTTTTTT
. TRBJ1-6 TRBV7-3 once CASSYSVRGANSPLHF TGTGCCAGCAGCTACTCGGTCAGGGGAGCTAATTCACCCCTCCACTTT
. TRBJ1-4 TRBV28 . CASSPKGDLNEKLFF TGTGCCAGCAGCCCCAAGGGGGACCTTAATGAAAAACTGTTTTTT
. TRBJ1-5 TRBV7-8 . CASSRDTPQSNQPQHF TGTGCCAGCAGCCGGGACACCCCACAGAGCAATCAGCCCCAGCATTTT
TRBD1 TRBJ1-1 TRBV20-1 . CSARSGGEAFF TGCAGTGCTAGATCAGGGGGGGAAGCTTTCTTT
. TRBJ1-1 TRBV5-1 once CASSWTTLPNSGTEAFF TGCGCCAGCAGCTGGACTACACTGCCTAATAGCGGCACTGAAGCTTTCTTT
TRBD1 TRBJ2-5 TRBV24-1 . CATSDSTGTVQETQYF TGTGCCACCAGTGATTCAACCGGGACAGTACAAGAGACCCAGTACTTC
. TRBJ2-6 TRBV5-1 once CASSLTPGGVANVLTF TGCGCCAGCAGCTTGACCCCTGGGGGAGTAGCCAACGTCCTGACTTTC
. TRBJ1-2 TRBV18 once CASSLLSTSNYGYTF TGTGCCAGCTCACTTCTGTCCACCTCTAACTATGGCTACACCTTC
. TRBJ2-2 TRBV19 . CASSIKSRQGTNTGELFF TGTGCCAGTAGTATTAAGAGTAGGCAGGGTACGAACACCGGGGAGCTGTTTTTT
. TRBJ1-1 TRBV28 . CASSPAREGGEAFF TGTGCCAGCAGTCCAGCTCGAGAAGGAGGTGAAGCTTTCTTT
. TRBJ2-7 TRBV4-3 . CASSQDIGAATYEQYF TGCGCCAGCAGCCAAGATATTGGAGCGGCGACCTACGAGCAGTACTTC
TRBD2 TRBJ2-3 TRBV30 . CAWSSLRGGGGTDTQYF TGTGCCTGGAGTTCCCTGCGGGGGGGCGGGGGCACAGATACGCAGTATTTT
. TRBJ2-1 TRBV11-3 . CASSLGWSSYNEQFF TGTGCCAGCAGTCTAGGGTGGAGCTCCTACAATGAGCAGTTCTTC
TRBD2 TRBJ2-1 TRBV7-8 . CASRSAGGPTEEQFF TGTGCCAGCAGGTCGGCGGGAGGGCCAACCGAAGAGCAGTTCTTC
. TRBJ1-1 TRBV18 few CASSRTVGQNTEAFF TGTGCCAGCTCACGCACCGTGGGACAGAACACTGAAGCTTTCTTT
. TRBJ1-5 TRBV28 . CASNPPDRRYGLSNQPQHF TGTGCCAGCAACCCTCCTGACAGGAGGTATGGTCTTAGCAATCAGCCCCAGCATTTT
. TRBJ2-7 TRBV9 . CASSETPTYEQYF TGTGCCAGCAGCGAGACACCCACCTACGAGCAGTACTTC
TRBD2 TRBJ2-5 TRBV28 few CASRGGSGTSIETQYF TGTGCCAGCAGGGGTGGCTCCGGGACTAGCATCGAGACCCAGTACTTC
. TRBJ2-7 TRBV25-1 . CASSQPGQGVSEQYF TGTGCCAGCAGCCAACCGGGACAAGGTGTAAGCGAGCAGTACTTC
. TRBJ2-1 TRBV7-3 . CASSLLPGVNEQFF TGTGCCAGCAGCTTACTCCCAGGGGTCAATGAGCAGTTCTTC
. TRBJ1-2 TRBV4-1 . CASSHRAGESGYTF TGCGCCAGCAGCCATCGGGCAGGGGAATCTGGCTACACCTTC
TRBD1 TRBJ1-4 TRBV7-2 . CASSLVATGGEKLFF TGTGCCAGCAGCTTAGTTGCGACAGGGGGTGAAAAACTGTTTTTT
TRBD2 TRBJ2-1 TRBV10-1 . CASSLTSGGRVEQFF TGCGCCAGCAGCTTGACTAGCGGGGGCCGGGTTGAGCAGTTCTTC
TRBD2 TRBJ2-5 TRBV29-1 . CSVEPGLSSWETQYF TGCAGCGTTGAACCGGGACTAAGCTCGTGGGAGACCCAGTACTTC
. TRBJ1-2 TRBV10-3 . CASRLPGGGGYTF TGTGCCTCCCGACTCCCCGGAGGGGGAGGCTACACCTTC
TRBD2 TRBJ2-7 TRBV18 . CASSPPAGAEQYF TGTGCCAGCTCACCACCGGCGGGAGCTGAGCAGTACTTC
TRBD2 TRBJ2-1 TRBV3-1/TRBV3-2 . CASSRTSGGSTNNEQFF TGTGCCAGCAGCCGTACTAGCGGGGGCTCGACGAACAATGAGCAGTTCTTC
. TRBJ2-3 TRBV5-1 . CASSLWSQGPTDTQYF TGCGCCAGCAGCTTATGGTCCCAGGGCCCCACAGATACGCAGTATTTT
. TRBJ2-7 TRBV14 . CASSQVPGPLYEQYF TGTGCCAGCAGCCAAGTTCCTGGCCCCCTCTACGAGCAGTACTTC
. TRBJ1-5 TRBV6-2/TRBV6-3 . CASSIGAQNQPQHF TGTGCCAGCAGCATTGGGGCTCAGAATCAGCCCCAGCATTTT
TRBD1 TRBJ2-7 TRBV28 . CASSSPGQGGSYEQYF TGTGCCAGCAGCTCGCCTGGACAGGGGGGGTCCTACGAGCAGTACTTC
. TRBJ2-7 TRBV6-5 . CASNPRVTSYEQYF TGTGCCAGCAACCCACGGGTCACATCCTACGAGCAGTACTTC
. TRBJ2-5 TRBV5-6 . CASSLGEETQYF TGTGCCAGCAGCTTGGGGGAGGAGACCCAGTACTTC
. TRBJ2-7 TRBV20-1 . CSASTTWEQYF TGCAGTGCGAGTACGACTTGGGAGCAGTACTTC
TRBD2 TRBJ2-3 TRBV10-3 . CAISYSGGTSGRTDTQYF TGTGCCATCAGTTATTCAGGGGGGACTAGCGGTCGCACAGATACGCAGTATTTT
TRBD1 TRBJ1-5 TRBV4-2 . CASSRGQGAGQPQHF TGTGCCAGCAGCAGAGGACAGGGGGCAGGTCAGCCCCAGCATTTT
. TRBJ2-1 TRBV7-9 . CASSLWSGAGRTYNEQFF TGTGCCAGCAGCCTATGGTCTGGGGCGGGAAGGACCTACAATGAGCAGTTCTTC
. TRBJ2-2 TRBV6-2/TRBV6-3 few CASSSHGTRQATHTGELFF TGTGCCAGCAGTTCCCACGGCACGCGACAGGCGACCCACACCGGGGAGCTGTTTTTT
. TRBJ1-4 TRBV7-9 . CASSLDWGRLFF TGTGCCAGCAGCTTAGATTGGGGCAGACTGTTTTTT
. TRBJ2-1 TRBV2 . CASTLDDILYSYNEQFF TGTGCCAGCACTCTAGATGATATACTCTACTCCTACAATGAGCAGTTCTTC
TRBD1 TRBJ1-6 TRBV5-5 . CASSPQGAENSPLHF TGTGCCAGCAGCCCACAGGGGGCAGAAAATTCACCCCTCCACTTT
TRBD1 TRBJ2-2 TRBV11-2 . CASSLGQGAAGELFF TGTGCCAGCAGCTTAGGGCAGGGGGCGGCCGGGGAGCTGTTTTTT
TRBD1 TRBJ1-2 TRBV28 . CASSLLGTGGSYTF TGTGCCAGCAGTTTATTGGGGACAGGGGGGAGCTACACCTTC
. TRBJ1-1 TRBV6-6 . CASSLQGPPNTEAFF TGTGCCAGCAGTTTGCAGGGGCCTCCGAACACTGAAGCTTTCTTT
. TRBJ2-2 TRBV20-1 . CSASKGPNAGELFF TGCAGTGCTAGTAAGGGGCCAAACGCCGGGGAGCTGTTTTTT
TRBD1 TRBJ2-7 TRBV4-2 . CASSQVLTGGTYEQYF TGTGCCAGCAGCCAAGTGTTGACAGGGGGAACCTACGAGCAGTACTTC
. TRBJ2-7 TRBV7-9 . CASSSGRFSYEQYF TGTGCCAGCAGCTCCGGACGGTTCTCCTACGAGCAGTACTTC
. TRBJ2-5 TRBV28 once CASSLGGEQGLYQETQYF TGTGCCAGCAGTTTAGGCGGAGAGCAGGGGCTGTACCAAGAGACCCAGTACTTC